This T cell receptor beta chain was captured by sequencing in a study of identical twins. Whole-study findings and limits: Modelling underestimated the level of out-of-frame TCR alpha sharing observed in monozygotic twins. Abundant beta clonotypes from cord blood bore fewer insertions; memory repertoires lacked this pattern.

TCRdb called the 5' RACE reads again in MiXCR, with one record for every CDR3 protein. Here the sample spans about 240,000 distinct CDR3 sequences, about 13% being singletons. V lost 6 bases and J lost 7, with 11 bases in between. This CDR3 spans 13 amino acids. The germline CDR1 and CDR2 sequences are SGHRS and YFSETQ. This clonotype was picked up a small number of times. Its target is not known. This sample also belongs to another study, concerning yellow fever vaccine responses in identical twins.

The specimen sequenced was memory (CD45RO+) T cells sorted from blood. V is TRBV5-1 and J is TRBJ1-6; D is undetermined. This TCR was sampled from a young woman in good health. CDR3 nucleotide sequence: TGCGCCAGCACTTTGGAACGCAATTCACCCCTCCACTTT. The encoded protein is CASTLERNSPLHF.